Below are 23 T cell receptor beta chains sequenced from a single sample in a study of cytomegalovirus exposure and HLA in healthy donors. Profiled with immunoSEQ multiplex PCR; TCRdb holds only in-frame clones, not every one. The table shows fewer than 400,000 clones, with roughly 88% occurring only once. The sample taken for sequencing was PBMCs. The source of these receptors is a man aged 25-40 years in good health and CMV-seronegative.

The chain joins TRBV13 to TRBJ1-1; TRBD1 is a possible D gene (6 bases). CDR3 length: 14 residues. The V end lost 5 bases, the J end lost 5 bases, and 15 bases lay between the germline ends. The germline gives CDR1 PRHDT, CDR2 FYEKMQ (reference sequence). As DNA, the CDR3 is TGTGCCAGCAGCCCAAATGGGGGCGAAACTGAAGCTTTCTTT. Protein product: CASSPNGGETEAFF.

Only a few counts were recorded for this clone. The chain couples TRBV7-9 to TRBJ1-2; TRBD1 matches 7 bases. Trimming at V came to 4 bases and at J to 7 bases, leaving 9 bases not matched to a gene. Germline V gene data show CDR1 as SEHNR and CDR2 as FQNEAQ (reference sequence). The CDR3 covers 14 residues. In DNA, the CDR3 is TGTGCCAGCAGCTCAGATGACAGGGTGGCTGGCTACACCTTC. The encoded protein is CASSSDDRVAGYTF.

V usage is TRBV9 and J usage is TRBJ2-7; a weak D match, TRBD1 (5 bases). Germline V lookup: CDR1 SGDLS, CDR2 YYNGEE. This CDR3 contains 14 residues. With 0 bases removed from V and 6 bases from J, the gap between germline ends came to 13 bases. CDR3 sequence reads: CASSVDQGLREQYF. Here the CDR3 DNA reads TGTGCCAGCAGCGTAGATCAGGGCCTTCGCGAGCAGTACTTC. The full variable domain, rest sourced from reference TRBV9 and TRBJ2-7, is DSGVTQTPKHLITATGQRVTLRCSPRSGDLSVYWYQQSLDQGLQFLIQYYNGEERAKGNILERFSAQQFPDLHSELNLSSLELGDSALYFCASSVDQGLREQYFGPGTRLTVT.

The chain combines TRBV5-1 with TRBJ1-1; the D gene is possibly TRBD1 (5 bases). Trimming left V 4 bases short and J 1 base short, with 17 bases between. In germline, CDR1 is SGHRS, CDR2 YFSETQ. The CDR3 length is 16 residues. CDR3 residues: CASSAPWGVGNTEAFF. The CDR3, as DNA: TGCGCCAGCAGCGCCCCTTGGGGGGTGGGGAACACTGAAGCTTTCTTT.

This chain joins TRBV6-6 and TRBJ1-1; the D gene is possibly TRBD1 (5 bases). The CDR3 length is 15 residues. V lost 4 bases to trimming and J lost 0 bases, with 12 bases between them. Per germline, CDR1 MNHNY and CDR2 SVGAGI (reference sequence). In DNA form, the CDR3 reads TGTGCCAGCAGTTTCAAGGGGATTATGAACACTGAAGCTTTCTTT. Protein sequence: CASSFKGIMNTEAFF.

The CDR3 sequence: CASSYNRGTKNIQYF. In DNA form, the CDR3 reads TGTGCCAGCAGCTACAACAGGGGAACCAAAAACATTCAGTACTTC. The chain links TRBV5-8 to TRBJ2-4; 7 nucleotides align to TRBD1. The germline V gene encodes CDR1 SGHTS and CDR2 YDEGEE. Trimming at V came to 3 bases and at J to 2 bases, leaving 5 bases not matched to a gene. CDR3 size: 15 residues.

This sequence joins TRBV4-1 and TRBJ2-7; 7 bases are shared with TRBD1. Per the germline V gene, CDR1 is MGHRA and CDR2 is YSYEKL. With 0 bases clipped from V and 3 bases from J, the junction kept 8 bases outside the gene matches. The length of the CDR3 is 16 residues. This CDR3 is CASSQDPFRGHYEQYF. The CDR3 DNA sequence: TGCGCCAGCAGCCAAGATCCTTTTAGGGGGCACTACGAGCAGTACTTC.

V usage is TRBV9 and J usage is TRBJ2-3; 8 bases match TRBD2. Losses at the gene ends were 4 bases for V and 4 bases for J; bases not matched to a gene: 2. This CDR3 contains 13 residues. In germline, CDR1 is SGDLS, CDR2 YYNGEE. CDR3: CASSFGGADTQYF. The CDR3 nucleotides are TGTGCCAGCAGCTTCGGGGGGGCAGATACGCAGTATTTT.

This clone was picked up a small number of times. CDR3 nucleotide sequence: TGTGCCAGCAGCTCCGCGGGATTCCACGAGCAGTACTTC. As protein: CASSSAGFHEQYF. The genes are TRBV11-2 and TRBJ2-7; tentatively, D is TRBD2 (6 bases). The CDR3 runs to 13 residues. Germline loops: CDR1 SGHAT, CDR2 FQNNGV. Trimming stripped 4 bases from V and 5 bases from J, with 12 bases between. Full variable domain (remainder filled in from reference TRBV11-2 and TRBJ2-7): EAGVAQSPRYKIIEKRQSVAFWCNPISGHATLYWYQQILGQGPKLLIQFQNNGVVDDSQLPKDRFSAERLKGVDSTLKIQPAKLEDSAVYLCASSSAGFHEQYFGPGTRLTVT.

The chain is built from TRBV19 and TRBJ1-2; D call uncertain. CDR1 is LNHDA and CDR2 is SQIVND in the germline V gene (reference sequence). The V end was cut by 1 base, the J end by 6 bases, with 12 bases between. The CDR3 is 14 amino acids. CDR3 sequence reads: CASSIGQHYDGYTF. As DNA, the CDR3 is TGTGCCAGTAGTATAGGGCAGCACTACGATGGCTACACCTTC.

A single count supports this clone. The CDR3 DNA reads TGTGCCAGCAGCTTAGACCCCGGGGGGGGCGAGCAGTACTTC. Translated, it gives CASSLDPGGGEQYF. The rearrangement uses TRBV11-2 and TRBJ2-7, with 8 positions matching TRBD2. J lost 6 bases, V lost 0 bases, and 4 bases had no gene match. Germline V gene lookup returns CDR1 SGHAT and CDR2 FQNNGV. CDR3 length equals 14 residues.

The chain's CDR3 is CASSLATGGKYEQYF. The CDR3 DNA follows: TGTGCCAGCAGCTTAGCGACAGGGGGCAAGTACGAGCAGTACTTC. This rearrangement joins TRBV11-2 to TRBJ2-7, with 10 nucleotides matching TRBD1. V lost 1 base and J lost 4; bases outside the gene matches: 4. Germline-derived CDR1 and CDR2 are SGHAT and FQNNGV. The CDR3 has 15 amino acids.

This clone is a singleton in its sample. The chain has TRBV11-3 and TRBJ2-1, with a tentative D call TRBD2 (6 bases). Germline values: CDR1 SGHNT, CDR2 YENEEA. The V end lost 0 bases, the J end lost 4 bases, and 10 bases lay between the germline ends. CDR3 size: 15 residues. The CDR3 region is CASSLESRGYNEQFF. For the CDR3, the DNA is TGTGCCAGCAGCTTAGAGTCTCGGGGGTACAATGAGCAGTTCTTC.

This clone showed up just once. The V call is TRBV10-2, the J call TRBJ1-2; D remains unclear. V lost 3 bases and J 4 bases, leaving 9 bases between the germline ends. CDR1 WSHSY and CDR2 SAAADI come from the germline V gene. This CDR3 is built from 13 residues. The CDR3 loop is CASSDSGFYGYTF. The CDR3, as DNA: TGCGCCAGCAGTGATTCGGGTTTCTATGGCTACACCTTC.

The V gene is TRBV4-1, the J gene TRBJ1-2; 8 nucleotides match TRBD1. The J segment lost 4 bases and the V segment lost 2 bases, leaving 3 bases of the junction unmatched. The CDR3 is made up of 14 amino acids. Germline values: CDR1 MGHRA, CDR2 YSYEKL. Written as DNA, the CDR3 is TGCGCCAGCAGCCAACGACAGGGGCGCTATGGCTACACCTTC. Its protein is CASSQRQGRYGYTF.

This chain uses TRBV6-5 with TRBJ1-5; tentatively, D is TRBD1 (6 bases). Trimming cost V 6 bases and J 0 bases, with 12 bases left between them. The CDR3 has 15 residues. Germline V gene lookup returns CDR1 MNHEY and CDR2 SVGAGI. The CDR3 loop reads CASRAGDGSNQPQHF. CDR3 DNA: TGTGCCAGCAGGGCAGGGGATGGTAGCAATCAGCCCCAGCATTTT.

The chain uses TRBV9 and TRBJ2-7; 12 bases are shared with TRBD2. The CDR3 spans 16 residues. With V trimmed by 2 bases and J by 0 bases, 3 bases remained unmatched. CDR1 is SGDLS, CDR2 YYNGEE, per germline. For the CDR3, the DNA is TGTGCCAGCAGCGTTGGACTAGCGGGGAACTCCTACGAGCAGTACTTC. Protein sequence: CASSVGLAGNSYEQYF. The variable domain in full, with the rest retrieved from reference TRBV9 and TRBJ2-7, is DSGVTQTPKHLITATGQRVTLRCSPRSGDLSVYWYQQSLDQGLQFLIQYYNGEERAKGNILERFSAQQFPDLHSELNLSSLELGDSALYFCASSVGLAGNSYEQYFGPGTRLTVT.

V is TRBV7-9 and J is TRBJ2-2; perhaps TRBD2 as D (7 bases). This CDR3 has 14 amino acids. The V end was cut by 11 bases, the J end by 7 bases, with 20 bases between. Germline CDR1 is SEHNR and CDR2 is FQNEAQ (reference sequence). CDR3 region: CAGQSGGSNGELFF. The CDR3 coding sequence is TGTGCCGGCCAGTCGGGGGGCTCGAACGGGGAGCTGTTTTTT.

The V call is TRBV29-1, the J call TRBJ2-3, with D possibly being TRBD1 (5 bases). This CDR3 region has 15 residues. CDR1 and CDR2 (germline): SQVTM, ANQGSEA. V was cut by 7 bases and J by 2 bases, with 19 bases left in between. This chain's CDR3 is CSATTGTRTTDTQYF. As DNA, the CDR3 is TGCAGCGCAACAACAGGAACCCGAACCACAGATACGCAGTATTTT.

CDR3 in amino acids: CASSTTFGNNEQFF. The CDR3 DNA is TGTGCCAGCAGCACTACGTTCGGGAACAATGAGCAGTTCTTC. The chain combines TRBV7-9 with TRBJ2-1; weak D call: TRBD2 (5 bases). Germline V gene lookup returns CDR1 SEHNR and CDR2 FQNEAQ (reference sequence). With 5 bases removed from V and 5 bases from J, the gap between germline ends came to 13 bases. The CDR3 extends over 14 amino acids. Using reference TRBV7-9 and TRBJ2-1 for the parts outside the CDR3, the full variable domain is DTGVSQNPRHKITKRGQNVTFRCDPISEHNRLYWYRQTLGQGPEFLTYFQNEAQLEKSRLLSDRFSAERPKGSFSTLEIQRTEQGDSAMYLCASSTTFGNNEQFFGPGTRLTVL.

This clone was seen more than once but under ten times. At the DNA level, this CDR3 is encoded by other sequences in the same sample as well. The V and J genes are TRBV29-1 and TRBJ1-2, with a possible D match to TRBD1 (5 bases). Germline V gene sequence: CDR1 SQVTM, CDR2 ANQGSEA. Trimming took off 0 bases at V and 4 bases at J, with 6 bases between the two ends. This CDR3 spans 12 amino acids. The CDR3 DNA is TGCAGCGTTGAAGACAGGGCCTATGGCTACACCTTC. It is translated as CSVEDRAYGYTF.

The chain combines TRBV9 with TRBJ1-1; TRBD1 might be the D (6 bases). Trimming removed 2 bases from V and 1 base from J, with 9 bases in between. Germline V gene data show CDR1 as SGDLS and CDR2 as YYNGEE. The CDR3 is 14 residues long. The CDR3 region is CASSVGQTNTEAFF. Here the CDR3 DNA reads TGTGCCAGCAGCGTTGGACAGACGAACACTGAAGCTTTCTTT.

Here the CDR3 DNA reads TGCGCCAGCAGCTGGGGGACAAATTCACCCCTCCACTTT. It codes for CASSWGTNSPLHF. The rearrangement joins TRBV5-1 to TRBJ1-6; tentatively, D is TRBD1 (6 bases). CDR3 size: 13 residues. V dropped 3 bases and J dropped 7 bases, with 8 bases sitting between them. From germline, CDR1 is SGHRS and CDR2 YFSETQ.